A selection of T cell receptor beta chains follows, all from one sample in a study of T cells in Graves' hyperthyroidism and ophthalmopathy. MiXCR, applied by TCRdb to the multiplex PCR reads, yields one record per CDR3 protein. Among some 550,000 distinct CDR3 sequences listed, around 20% were seen once. The sample taken for sequencing was blood. The source of these receptors is a man between 18 and 35 years old with Graves' hyperthyroidism. Both conserved end residues are part of each CDR3. Fields, in order: D gene, clone size, J gene, V gene, CDR3 DNA, CDR3 protein. D genes are given only for firm matches. The size field is filled for only some rows; it gives once, few, many or a size class.

d_call: -; clone_size: many; j_call: TRBJ1-1; v_call: TRBV7-3; cdr3_nt: TGTGCCAGCAGCGCGGCACGTGTATTGAACACTGAAGCTTTCTTT; cdr3_aa: CASSAARVLNTEAFF
d_call: TRBD1; clone_size: -; j_call: TRBJ2-5; v_call: TRBV7-2; cdr3_nt: TGTGCCAGCAGCTTGGACAGGGGGTTCCAAGAGACCCAGTACTTC; cdr3_aa: CASSLDRGFQETQYF
d_call: -; clone_size: few; j_call: TRBJ1-5; v_call: TRBV28; cdr3_nt: TGTGCCAGCAGTTTGGGGGGGACGGCAGGAGGATACCAGCCCCAGCATTTT; cdr3_aa: CASSLGGTAGGYQPQHF
d_call: -; clone_size: many; j_call: TRBJ2-7; v_call: TRBV25-1; cdr3_nt: TGTGCCAGCAGTGAATTTGATCAGGTTGACGAGCAGTACTTC; cdr3_aa: CASSEFDQVDEQYF
d_call: -; clone_size: many; j_call: TRBJ1-1; v_call: TRBV6-1; cdr3_nt: TGTGCCAGCACCTCCGGGGGGGGGTACACTGAAGCTTTCTTT; cdr3_aa: CASTSGGGYTEAFF
d_call: -; clone_size: many; j_call: TRBJ1-1; v_call: TRBV6-5; cdr3_nt: TGTGCCAGCAGTTACCCCATCCCGGGGCCGAACACTGAAGCTTTCTTT; cdr3_aa: CASSYPIPGPNTEAFF
d_call: -; clone_size: -; j_call: TRBJ2-2; v_call: TRBV29-1; cdr3_nt: TGCAGCGTTCAGACAGACTCTACCGGGGAGCTGTTTTTT; cdr3_aa: CSVQTDSTGELFF
d_call: -; clone_size: -; j_call: TRBJ1-2; v_call: TRBV6-1; cdr3_nt: TGTGCCAGCTTCGGACGGCTGGATCGGGAGGGGGGGAATGGCTACACCTTC; cdr3_aa: CASFGRLDREGGNGYTF
d_call: TRBD2; clone_size: -; j_call: TRBJ2-5; v_call: TRBV5-1; cdr3_nt: TGCGCCAGCAGCTTGGACGGGGGGGCCAAGACCCAGTACTTC; cdr3_aa: CASSLDGGAKTQYF
d_call: TRBD1; clone_size: many; j_call: TRBJ1-2; v_call: TRBV11-2; cdr3_nt: TGTGCCAGCAGCTTATTTTCGTGGAGAGACAGGGCGAATGGCTACACCTTC; cdr3_aa: CASSLFSWRDRANGYTF
d_call: -; clone_size: many; j_call: TRBJ1-5; v_call: TRBV27; cdr3_nt: TGTGCTTCGGCTACGGGGGGAAAAGATCAGCCCCAGCATTTT; cdr3_aa: CASATGGKDQPQHF
d_call: -; clone_size: many; j_call: TRBJ1-1; v_call: TRBV30; cdr3_nt: TGTGCCTGGAGTGAGGGTATGGGAGCTTTCTTT; cdr3_aa: CAWSEGMGAFF
d_call: -; clone_size: many; j_call: TRBJ1-5; v_call: TRBV20-1; cdr3_nt: TGCAGTGCTAGAGATATAGGGGGACAAGGGAATCAGCCCCAGCATTTT; cdr3_aa: CSARDIGGQGNQPQHF
d_call: TRBD1; clone_size: -; j_call: TRBJ1-2; v_call: TRBV20-1; cdr3_nt: TGCAGCCTCCTGACAGGGGGAAGTCGCGGCTACACCTTC; cdr3_aa: CSLLTGGSRGYTF
d_call: TRBD1; clone_size: -; j_call: TRBJ2-5; v_call: TRBV6-1; cdr3_nt: TGTGCCAGCAGAGGACAGGGGGAGGTGGAGACCCAGTACTTC; cdr3_aa: CASRGQGEVETQYF
d_call: -; clone_size: -; j_call: TRBJ1-2; v_call: TRBV4-1; cdr3_nt: TGCGCCAGCAGCCAATCTCTACGGGAAAGGGTTAACTATGGCTACACCTTC; cdr3_aa: CASSQSLRERVNYGYTF
d_call: TRBD2; clone_size: many; j_call: TRBJ2-5; v_call: TRBV29-1; cdr3_nt: TGCAGCGTTGAAGATCCGGGGGGGCAAGAGACCCAGTACTTC; cdr3_aa: CSVEDPGGQETQYF
d_call: -; clone_size: many; j_call: TRBJ2-2; v_call: TRBV11-2; cdr3_nt: TGTGCCAGCAGCTTAGTCGGTGGCACCGGGGAGCTGTTTTTT; cdr3_aa: CASSLVGGTGELFF
d_call: -; clone_size: many; j_call: TRBJ1-2; v_call: TRBV12-3/TRBV12-4; cdr3_nt: TGTGCCAGCACTCCAGGAAGATACCTAACCTATGGCTACACCTTC; cdr3_aa: CASTPGRYLTYGYTF
d_call: -; clone_size: many; j_call: TRBJ1-2; v_call: TRBV2; cdr3_nt: TGTGCCAGCAGTCCCCGGGCCACCTATGGCTACACCTTC; cdr3_aa: CASSPRATYGYTF
d_call: TRBD2; clone_size: -; j_call: TRBJ2-7; v_call: TRBV25-1; cdr3_nt: TGTGCCAGCAGTGCTTCAGAGACTAGCGGGAGCTACGAGCAGTACTTC; cdr3_aa: CASSASETSGSYEQYF
d_call: -; clone_size: few; j_call: TRBJ2-7; v_call: TRBV5-6; cdr3_nt: TGTGCCAGCAGCTTGTCAGGGGCAGGGCTCTACGAGCAGTACTTC; cdr3_aa: CASSLSGAGLYEQYF
d_call: -; clone_size: many; j_call: TRBJ2-7; v_call: TRBV6-1; cdr3_nt: TGTGCCAGCAGTGAACTTGCTGGTTACTACTACGAGCAGTACTTC; cdr3_aa: CASSELAGYYYEQYF
d_call: TRBD1; clone_size: many; j_call: TRBJ1-5; v_call: TRBV15; cdr3_nt: TGTGCCACCAGCGCTTGGCAGGGGGGAAATCAGCCCCAGCATTTT; cdr3_aa: CATSAWQGGNQPQHF
d_call: -; clone_size: -; j_call: TRBJ2-7; v_call: TRBV6-1; cdr3_nt: TGTGCCAGCAGTGAAGCGGTCGGGGGTATGGGCGAGCAGTACTTC; cdr3_aa: CASSEAVGGMGEQYF
d_call: TRBD2; clone_size: many; j_call: TRBJ2-7; v_call: TRBV28; cdr3_nt: TGTGCAACCCGGGGAGGGGCTTACGAGCAGTACTTC; cdr3_aa: CATRGGAYEQYF
d_call: -; clone_size: many; j_call: TRBJ1-1; v_call: TRBV28; cdr3_nt: TGTGCCAGCAGTTTTCCCAGGGTGGTGAACACTGAAGCTTTCTTT; cdr3_aa: CASSFPRVVNTEAFF
d_call: -; clone_size: few; j_call: TRBJ1-1; v_call: TRBV3-1; cdr3_nt: TGTGCCAGCAGCCAAGGTGGGCTAGGAACTGAAGCTTTCTTT; cdr3_aa: CASSQGGLGTEAFF
d_call: -; clone_size: -; j_call: TRBJ1-2; v_call: TRBV9; cdr3_nt: TGTGCCAGCAGCCGTGGTTGGAGCCTCGTGGATGGCTACACCTTC; cdr3_aa: CASSRGWSLVDGYTF
d_call: TRBD2; clone_size: -; j_call: TRBJ2-5; v_call: TRBV20-1; cdr3_nt: TGCAGTGCTCAAAGACTAGCGGGGCAGGAGACCCAGTACTTC; cdr3_aa: CSAQRLAGQETQYF
d_call: -; clone_size: few; j_call: TRBJ2-4; v_call: TRBV7-8; cdr3_nt: TGTGCCAGCAGCCCCCAAGCCAGCCTGGACTCCAAGTCGAACATTCAGTACTTC; cdr3_aa: CASSPQASLDSKSNIQYF
d_call: -; clone_size: few; j_call: TRBJ2-7; v_call: TRBV28; cdr3_nt: TGTGCCAGCAGTTTAGAGGGGTGGGGCTCCTACGAGCAGTACTTC; cdr3_aa: CASSLEGWGSYEQYF
d_call: -; clone_size: few; j_call: TRBJ2-7; v_call: TRBV11-2; cdr3_nt: TGTGCCAGCAGCTGGGAAGGCTACTTAAAGTACTTC; cdr3_aa: CASSWEGYLKYF
d_call: TRBD1; clone_size: many; j_call: TRBJ1-5; v_call: TRBV12-3/TRBV12-4; cdr3_nt: TGTGCCAGCACTCGGGGACAGGGGAGCCAGCCCCAGCATTTT; cdr3_aa: CASTRGQGSQPQHF
d_call: -; clone_size: -; j_call: TRBJ1-2; v_call: TRBV6-1; cdr3_nt: TGTGCCAGCAGTGGAATAGGCCCCACGGTCGGCTACACCTTC; cdr3_aa: CASSGIGPTVGYTF
d_call: TRBD1; clone_size: many; j_call: TRBJ2-2; v_call: TRBV6-5; cdr3_nt: TGTGCCAGCAGTTCGACCCAGGGGGCCTGGGAGCTGTTTTTT; cdr3_aa: CASSSTQGAWELFF
d_call: -; clone_size: many; j_call: TRBJ2-7; v_call: TRBV14; cdr3_nt: TGTGCCAGCAGCCAACGGTCATCCTCCTACGAGCAGTACTTC; cdr3_aa: CASSQRSSSYEQYF
d_call: -; clone_size: -; j_call: TRBJ2-7; v_call: TRBV7-9; cdr3_nt: TGTGCCAGCAGCTTAACCCCCGGCGACTCCTACGAGCAGTACTTC; cdr3_aa: CASSLTPGDSYEQYF
d_call: TRBD1; clone_size: many; j_call: TRBJ2-2; v_call: TRBV11-1; cdr3_nt: TGTGCCAGCAGCTTAACGTCATTAGGGGGCGGTGGAAACACCGGGGAGCTGTTTTTT; cdr3_aa: CASSLTSLGGGGNTGELFF
d_call: TRBD1; clone_size: -; j_call: TRBJ1-2; v_call: TRBV30; cdr3_nt: TGTGCCTGGAGTTGGACTACAGGGGATGGCTACACCTTC; cdr3_aa: CAWSWTTGDGYTF
d_call: -; clone_size: many; j_call: TRBJ2-7; v_call: TRBV7-6; cdr3_nt: TGTGCCAGCAGCTCGACTATGGGGCCTAACCCGAACGAGCAGTACTTC; cdr3_aa: CASSSTMGPNPNEQYF
d_call: TRBD2; clone_size: many; j_call: TRBJ2-5; v_call: TRBV27; cdr3_nt: TGTGCCAGCAGTTTCTTAGCGGGGGGGCATGAGACCCAGTACTTC; cdr3_aa: CASSFLAGGHETQYF
d_call: TRBD2; clone_size: few; j_call: TRBJ2-2; v_call: TRBV28; cdr3_nt: TGTGCCAGCAGTTCTCCCCGGGGGCGGGAGGTCGGGGAGCTGTTTTTT; cdr3_aa: CASSSPRGREVGELFF
d_call: -; clone_size: many; j_call: TRBJ2-2; v_call: TRBV28; cdr3_nt: TGTGCCAGCAGCCGACCCTTACCACAGGGGAACACCGGGGAGCTGTTTTTT; cdr3_aa: CASSRPLPQGNTGELFF
d_call: -; clone_size: -; j_call: TRBJ2-7; v_call: TRBV6-1; cdr3_nt: TGTGCCAGCAGTGAAGACCCGGACGGACTCTACGAGCAGTACTTC; cdr3_aa: CASSEDPDGLYEQYF
d_call: TRBD1; clone_size: many; j_call: TRBJ2-7; v_call: TRBV5-1; cdr3_nt: TGCGCCAGCAGCTTGGAGGGACAGGGATCTTACGAGCAGTACTTC; cdr3_aa: CASSLEGQGSYEQYF
d_call: -; clone_size: many; j_call: TRBJ1-1; v_call: TRBV29-1; cdr3_nt: TGCAGGGTCTCCCGGGGCGCGGTTCACGACACTGAAGCTTTCTTT; cdr3_aa: CRVSRGAVHDTEAFF
d_call: -; clone_size: many; j_call: TRBJ1-3; v_call: TRBV19; cdr3_nt: TGTGCCAGTAGTATCGGGAGCTCTGGAAACACCATATATTTT; cdr3_aa: CASSIGSSGNTIYF